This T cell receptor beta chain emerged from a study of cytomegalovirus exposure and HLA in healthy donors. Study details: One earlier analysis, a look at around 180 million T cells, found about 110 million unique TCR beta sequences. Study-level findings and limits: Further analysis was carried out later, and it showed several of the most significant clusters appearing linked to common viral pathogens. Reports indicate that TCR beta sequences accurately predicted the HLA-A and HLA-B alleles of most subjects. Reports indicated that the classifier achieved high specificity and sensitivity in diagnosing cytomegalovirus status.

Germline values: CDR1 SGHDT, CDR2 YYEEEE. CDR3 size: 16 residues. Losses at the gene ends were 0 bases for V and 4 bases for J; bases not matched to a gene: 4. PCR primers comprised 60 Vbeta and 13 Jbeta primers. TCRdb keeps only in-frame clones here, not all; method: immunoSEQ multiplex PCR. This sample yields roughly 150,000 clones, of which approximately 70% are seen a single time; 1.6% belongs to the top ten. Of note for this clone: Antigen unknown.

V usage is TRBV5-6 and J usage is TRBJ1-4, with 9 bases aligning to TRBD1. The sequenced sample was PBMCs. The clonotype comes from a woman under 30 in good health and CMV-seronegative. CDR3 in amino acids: CASSLAGQGINEKLFF. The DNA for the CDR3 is TGTGCCAGCAGCTTGGCCGGACAGGGGATTAATGAAAAACTGTTTTTT.